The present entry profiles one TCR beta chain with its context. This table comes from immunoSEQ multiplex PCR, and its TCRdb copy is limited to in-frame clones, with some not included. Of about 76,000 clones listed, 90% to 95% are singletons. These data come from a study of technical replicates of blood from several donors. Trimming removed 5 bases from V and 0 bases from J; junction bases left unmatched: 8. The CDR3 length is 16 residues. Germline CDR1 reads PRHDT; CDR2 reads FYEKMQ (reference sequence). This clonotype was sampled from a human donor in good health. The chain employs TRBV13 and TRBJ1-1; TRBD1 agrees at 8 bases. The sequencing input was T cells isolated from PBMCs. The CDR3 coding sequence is TGTGCCAGCAGCCCAATAGGGACAGGTTTGAACACTGAAGCTTTCTTT. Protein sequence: CASSPIGTGLNTEAFF.